These T cell receptor beta chains were read from a single sample in a study of shared clonotypes between healthy human individuals. Clones were sequenced by immunoSEQ multiplex PCR, and TCRdb holds only the in-frame ones, with some missing. The sample includes 900,000 to 1,200,000 clones, about 80% seen only once; the top ten take roughly 0.55%. The source material was memory CD4+ T cells from PBMCs. These receptors originate from a man aged 18 to 29 in good health. Some clones in this sample may be carry-over from other donors' samples. CDR3s include the opening cysteine and the closing phenylalanine or tryptophan. Fields, in order: clone size, V gene, J gene, D gene, CDR3 DNA, CDR3 protein. A D gene is named only where the DNA matches it firmly. Some rows mark clone size as missing; the rest say once, few, many or name a class of expanded clone.

size: -
V: TRBV29-1
J: TRBJ1-5
D: TRBD1
DNA: TGCAGCGTTGTCCTTGCAGGGGGGCGCGTGAGCAATCAGCCCCAGCATTTT
CDR3: CSVVLAGGRVSNQPQHF

size: -
V: TRBV5-4
J: TRBJ2-3
D: -
DNA: TGTGCCAGCAGCTTGGCCGGGGACACAGATACGCAGTATTTT
CDR3: CASSLAGDTDTQYF

size: -
V: TRBV7-2
J: TRBJ2-1
D: -
DNA: TGTGCCAGCAGCCCCAGGGGGAGGCCCTACAATGAGCAGTTCTTC
CDR3: CASSPRGRPYNEQFF

size: -
V: TRBV28
J: TRBJ1-2
D: -
DNA: TGTGCCAGCAGTTTATTCCATACGGCCAATGGCTACACCTTC
CDR3: CASSLFHTANGYTF

size: -
V: TRBV19
J: TRBJ2-6
D: -
DNA: TGTGCCAGTGGGCCGGGGTTCGCTGGGGCCAACGTCCTGACTTTC
CDR3: CASGPGFAGANVLTF

size: -
V: TRBV11-2
J: TRBJ1-2
D: -
DNA: TGTGCCAGCAGCTTAATGGGCGACTATGGCTACACCTTC
CDR3: CASSLMGDYGYTF

size: once
V: TRBV5-1
J: TRBJ2-5
D: -
DNA: TGCGCCAGCAGCTTGGGGGACACCCAAGGGACCCAGTACTTC
CDR3: CASSLGDTQGTQYF

size: -
V: TRBV27
J: TRBJ2-6
D: -
DNA: TGTGCCAGCAGTCCTGTTAGGACTGGGGCCAACGTCCTGACTTTC
CDR3: CASSPVRTGANVLTF

size: -
V: TRBV6-5
J: TRBJ1-1
D: -
DNA: TGTGCCAGCAGTTACTCTAATGTGAACACTGAAGCTTTCTTT
CDR3: CASSYSNVNTEAFF

size: -
V: TRBV5-1
J: TRBJ2-2
D: TRBD1
DNA: TGCGCCAGCAGCCCCGGACAGGCTAACACCGGGGAGCTGTTTTTT
CDR3: CASSPGQANTGELFF

size: once
V: TRBV10-3
J: TRBJ2-5
D: TRBD2
DNA: TGTGCCACGGCTGGGGGAGGGACTCCCCAAGAGACCCAGTACTTC
CDR3: CATAGGGTPQETQYF

size: once
V: TRBV4-3
J: TRBJ2-1
D: -
DNA: TGCGCCAGCAGCCAAGATCCAAGGACATTAGGGAATGAGCAGTTCTTC
CDR3: CASSQDPRTLGNEQFF

size: -
V: TRBV20-1
J: TRBJ2-1
D: -
DNA: TGCAGTGCTAGATACAACAATGAGCAGTTCTTC
CDR3: CSARYNNEQFF

size: -
V: TRBV5-4
J: TRBJ2-7
D: -
DNA: TGTGCCAGCAGCGTCGAACGGGCTAGAGTTCCCGAGCAGTACTTC
CDR3: CASSVERARVPEQYF

size: -
V: TRBV7-9
J: TRBJ1-2
D: -
DNA: TGTGCCAGCGGGGGAACCTATGGCTACACCTTC
CDR3: CASGGTYGYTF

size: -
V: TRBV27
J: TRBJ2-2
D: TRBD1
DNA: TGTGCCAGCAGTAAGGACAGGGCCCCACTGAACACCGGGGAGCTGTTTTTT
CDR3: CASSKDRAPLNTGELFF

size: -
V: TRBV19
J: TRBJ2-2
D: TRBD1
DNA: TGTGCCAGTAGTACCATGGGACAGGGGACCGGGGAGCTGTTTTTT
CDR3: CASSTMGQGTGELFF

size: -
V: TRBV28
J: TRBJ2-7
D: TRBD1
DNA: TGTGCCAGCAGTTTCGCCAGGACAGGGGGGTTCTACGAGCAGTACTTC
CDR3: CASSFARTGGFYEQYF

size: -
V: TRBV5-4
J: TRBJ2-3
D: TRBD2
DNA: TGTGCCAGCAGCTCCTGGGGGGGGACAGATACGCAGTATTTT
CDR3: CASSSWGGTDTQYF

size: -
V: TRBV7-2
J: TRBJ2-7
D: TRBD2
DNA: TGTGCCAGCAGCTGGGCGGGGGGGCCCTACGAGCAGTACTTC
CDR3: CASSWAGGPYEQYF

size: few
V: TRBV5-1
J: TRBJ1-1
D: -
DNA: TGCGCCAGCAGCTTGGCCGACGGCACTGAAGCTTTCTTT
CDR3: CASSLADGTEAFF

size: many
V: TRBV29-1
J: TRBJ1-1
D: -
DNA: TGCAGCGTTGAAGAGACTCCGGGCACTGAAGCTTTCTTT
CDR3: CSVEETPGTEAFF

size: -
V: TRBV6-5
J: TRBJ1-2
D: TRBD1
DNA: TGTGCCAGCAGTTACACAGGGGTAGGCTATGGCTACACCTTC
CDR3: CASSYTGVGYGYTF

size: many
V: TRBV29-1
J: TRBJ1-1
D: -
DNA: TGCAGCGTTGAACGGGGGGGCTTGACTGAAGCTTTCTTT
CDR3: CSVERGGLTEAFF

size: -
V: TRBV28
J: TRBJ1-5
D: -
DNA: TGTGCCAGCAAAAAGACAGCCCCCAATCAGCCCCAGCATTTT
CDR3: CASKKTAPNQPQHF

size: few
V: TRBV19
J: TRBJ1-5
D: -
DNA: TGTGCCAGTACGGGACGGGGGACCCACAATCAGCCCCAGCATTTT
CDR3: CASTGRGTHNQPQHF

size: -
V: TRBV9
J: TRBJ2-1
D: -
DNA: TGTGCCAGCAGCGTAGCTCCCCGTGTGCTTGAGTACAATGAGCAGTTCTTC
CDR3: CASSVAPRVLEYNEQFF

size: -
V: TRBV25-1
J: TRBJ2-7
D: -
DNA: TGTGCCAGCAGTAGGGGGTACGAGCAGTACTTC
CDR3: CASSRGYEQYF

size: few
V: TRBV2
J: TRBJ2-5
D: -
DNA: TGTGCCAGCATAGGGCAGGGGGGGGAGACCCAGTACTTC
CDR3: CASIGQGGETQYF

size: -
V: TRBV11-2
J: TRBJ2-2
D: -
DNA: TGTGCCAGCAGCATGAGGGTGCGGACCGGGGAGCTGTTTTTT
CDR3: CASSMRVRTGELFF

size: -
V: TRBV10-3
J: TRBJ1-3
D: TRBD1
DNA: TGTGCCATCAGGGGGACAGGGAGTGGAAACACCATATATTTT
CDR3: CAIRGTGSGNTIYF

size: -
V: TRBV4-1
J: TRBJ1-1
D: -
DNA: TGCGCCAGCAGCCAAGTTTACAGAATGAACACTGAAGCTTTCTTT
CDR3: CASSQVYRMNTEAFF

size: -
V: TRBV10-3
J: TRBJ2-5
D: TRBD2
DNA: TGTGCCATCAGCCTGGGACTAGACCAAGAGACCCAGTACTTC
CDR3: CAISLGLDQETQYF

size: -
V: TRBV4-2
J: TRBJ2-7
D: TRBD1
DNA: TGTGCCAGCAGCCAAGTCGACAGGGGGATCTACGAGCAGTACTTC
CDR3: CASSQVDRGIYEQYF

size: few
V: TRBV2
J: TRBJ2-3
D: -
DNA: TGTGCCAGCAGTGCTGGGGGCGGCACAGATACGCAGTATTTT
CDR3: CASSAGGGTDTQYF

size: -
V: TRBV5-1
J: TRBJ1-4
D: -
DNA: TGCGCCAGCAGCTTGGATCCAGGGAGAGAAAAACTGTTTTTT
CDR3: CASSLDPGREKLFF

size: -
V: TRBV6-6
J: TRBJ2-2
D: -
DNA: TGTGCCAGCAGTTACTTGAACACCGGGGAGCTGTTTTTT
CDR3: CASSYLNTGELFF

size: -
V: TRBV28
J: TRBJ1-5
D: -
DNA: TGTGCCAGCAGAGCCAGGGTTGGGCAGCCCCAGCATTTT
CDR3: CASRARVGQPQHF

size: -
V: TRBV21-1
J: TRBJ1-5
D: -
DNA: TGTGCCAGCAGCAAGACCCCAGAGGGGGATCGGCCCCAGCATTTT
CDR3: CASSKTPEGDRPQHF

size: -
V: TRBV10-3
J: TRBJ1-1
D: -
DNA: TGTGCCATCAGTGAGTCCCGGGGGTCCACTGAAGCTTTCTTT
CDR3: CAISESRGSTEAFF

size: -
V: TRBV27
J: TRBJ1-4
D: -
DNA: TGTGCCAGCAGTTTATTGGGGGAAAAACTGTTTTTT
CDR3: CASSLLGEKLFF

size: -
V: TRBV12-2
J: TRBJ2-2
D: -
DNA: TGTGCAAGTCGCTTAGAGGTGGTCCGGGGGAGGGCCGGGGAGCTGTTTTTT
CDR3: CASRLEVVRGRAGELFF

size: -
V: TRBV30
J: TRBJ2-5
D: TRBD1
DNA: TGTGCCTGGAGAGACAGGGGCAGGGAGACCCAGTACTTC
CDR3: CAWRDRGRETQYF

size: few
V: TRBV7-8
J: TRBJ1-5
D: -
DNA: TGTGCCAGCAGCGGGGCCGGGAATCAGCCCCAGCATTTT
CDR3: CASSGAGNQPQHF

size: -
V: TRBV28
J: TRBJ2-2
D: -
DNA: TGTGCCAGCTATTCCGCGAACACCGGGGAGCTGTTTTTT
CDR3: CASYSANTGELFF

size: -
V: TRBV9
J: TRBJ1-3
D: TRBD1
DNA: TGTGCCAGCAGCCCACGGACAGGGCTGTCCTCTGGAAACACCATATATTTT
CDR3: CASSPRTGLSSGNTIYF

size: -
V: TRBV10-1
J: TRBJ2-1
D: -
DNA: TGCGCCAGCAGTGGGGCTAGCTCGAATGAGCAGTTCTTC
CDR3: CASSGASSNEQFF

size: -
V: TRBV10-3
J: TRBJ2-7
D: TRBD2
DNA: TGTGCCATCAGTGAGTCACTAGCGGGAAGGCTCTACGAGCAGTACTTC
CDR3: CAISESLAGRLYEQYF

size: -
V: TRBV5-5
J: TRBJ1-1
D: -
DNA: TGTGCCAGCAGCAAGACGCCGAACACTGAAGCTTTCTTT
CDR3: CASSKTPNTEAFF

size: -
V: TRBV7-9
J: TRBJ1-2
D: -
DNA: TGTGCCAGCAGCCATCCTACACCGAGGGGCTACACCTTC
CDR3: CASSHPTPRGYTF

size: -
V: TRBV18
J: TRBJ2-5
D: TRBD1
DNA: TGTGCCAGCTCACCCGGGACAGGTCAAGAGACCCAGTACTTC
CDR3: CASSPGTGQETQYF

size: -
V: TRBV2
J: TRBJ2-2
D: -
DNA: TGTGCCAGCAGTTTGGACCCGGCCGGGGAGCTGTTTTTT
CDR3: CASSLDPAGELFF

size: -
V: TRBV27
J: TRBJ2-5
D: -
DNA: TGTGCCAGCAGAAGGGGTCTGGAGACCCAGTACTTC
CDR3: CASRRGLETQYF